This T cell receptor beta chain was recovered during a study of vaccination effects on CD4 cells after COVID-19. Whole-study results and caveats: Predominantly, the post-vaccine spike-reactive clones of convalescents comprised new vaccine-induced clones.

Expansion with viral peptide pools was applied to antigen-specific CD4+ T cells by the ViraFEST assay prior to sequencing. The culture ran for about 11 days, and then CD4+ T cells were isolated. From March to December 2020, the person had a SARS-CoV-2 infection that was confirmed by PCR. Two-dose vaccination with either BNT162b2 or mRNA-1273 was given to the participants. About 2 million PBMC were seeded per well and grown in the presence of roughly 11 IU/ml IL-2 and about 10 ug/ml peptides. Concerning this clone: The target antigen is unknown.

Sequencing was performed with immunoSEQ multiplex PCR; in TCRdb, only in-frame clones are kept and a portion is missing. This sample carries roughly 15,000 clones, over 60% of them seen once, and the ten largest clones take less than 35%. The CDR3 contains 18 residues. Germline V lookup: CDR1 SGHVS, CDR2 FQNEAQ. Trimming cost V 1 base and J 2 bases, with 21 bases left between them. The rearrangement uses TRBV7-8 and TRBJ2-7; D is uncertain. The sequences come from CD4+ T cells from PBMCs cultured with HCoV-NL63 spike peptides, collected after COVID-19 vaccination. This clonotype originated in a human donor who had a prior SARS-CoV-2 infection. The CDR3 region is CASSLGLAEATPPYEQYF. Written as DNA, the CDR3 is TGTGCCAGCAGCTTAGGGTTGGCGGAAGCAACACCCCCCTACGAGCAGTACTTC.